This paragraph covers one TCR beta chain sequence. Its antigen remains unknown. This entry belongs to a study of beta chain features in type 1 diabetes. Findings of the study overall: At VDJ recombination sites, type 1 diabetes patients had fewer insertions and more deleted nucleotides. Significant though moderate, a shortening of TCRB CDR3s appeared in all four CD4+ subsets of Type 1 diabetes patients. cDNA-based sequencing might over-represent cells highly expressing TCR. TCRB repertoires of naive, central memory and Treg cells appeared more similar among patients than among healthy donors.

The sequenced template was cDNA made from the entire isolated RNA. The method was immunoSEQ multiplex PCR; TCRdb's version includes in-frame clones alone and lacks a portion of them. Here the sample spans 230,000 or so clones, 15% to 20% being singletons. This receptor was obtained from a man aged 25-45 years with type 1 diabetes. Sequencing input: naive CD4+ T cells from blood.

The CDR3 region is CSVGGRGGEQYF. DNA for the CDR3: TGCAGCGTTGGAGGCAGGGGTGGTGAGCAGTACTTC. V is TRBV29-1 and J is TRBJ2-7; TRBD1 is a possible D gene (6 bases). V lost 4 bases, J lost 7 bases, and 14 bases lay in between. CDR3 length: 12 residues. Germline V gene lookup returns CDR1 SQVTM and CDR2 ANQGSEA.